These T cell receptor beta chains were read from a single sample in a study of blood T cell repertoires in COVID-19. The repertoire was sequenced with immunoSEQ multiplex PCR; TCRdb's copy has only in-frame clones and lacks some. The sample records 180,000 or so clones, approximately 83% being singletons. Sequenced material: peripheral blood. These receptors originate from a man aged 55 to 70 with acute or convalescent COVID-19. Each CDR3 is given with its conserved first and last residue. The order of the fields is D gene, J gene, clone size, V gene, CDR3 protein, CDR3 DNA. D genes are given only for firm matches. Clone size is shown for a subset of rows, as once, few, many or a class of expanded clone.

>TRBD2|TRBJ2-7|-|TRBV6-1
CASSEWSGSSYEQYF
TGTGCCAGCAGTGAATGGAGCGGGAGCTCCTACGAGCAGTACTTC
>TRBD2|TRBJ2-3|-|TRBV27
CASSLFGTGGHSTDTQYF
TGTGCCAGCAGTTTATTTGGGACGGGAGGACATAGCACAGATACGCAGTATTTT
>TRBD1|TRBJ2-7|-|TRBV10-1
CASSRQGAVPKEGRWSYEQYF
TGCGCCAGCAGTAGACAGGGGGCAGTTCCTAAGGAGGGCCGTTGGTCCTACGAGCAGTACTTC
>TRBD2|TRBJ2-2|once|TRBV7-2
CASSLTGLAGAGTGELFF
TGTGCCAGCAGCTTAACGGGACTAGCGGGAGCAGGGACCGGGGAGCTGTTTTTT
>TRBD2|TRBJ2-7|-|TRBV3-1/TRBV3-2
CASTAGLAGGKQYF
TGTGCCAGCACCGCGGGACTAGCGGGGGGGAAGCAGTACTTC
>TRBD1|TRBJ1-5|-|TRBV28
CASRRTGGAGQPQHF
TGTGCCAGCAGACGGACAGGGGGCGCAGGACAGCCCCAGCATTTT
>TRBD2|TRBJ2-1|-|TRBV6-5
CASSSGSASYNEQFF
TGTGCCAGCAGTAGCGGGAGCGCCTCCTACAATGAGCAGTTCTTC
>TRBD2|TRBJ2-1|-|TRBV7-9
CASSPPVSGSYNEQFF
TGTGCCAGCAGCCCCCCCGTAAGCGGGAGTTACAATGAGCAGTTCTTC
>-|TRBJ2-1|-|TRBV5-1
CASSPSPGQRISYNEQFF
TGCGCCAGCAGCCCCAGTCCAGGGCAGCGCATCTCCTACAATGAGCAGTTCTTC
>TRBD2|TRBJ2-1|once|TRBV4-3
CASSHSGTSGRFNEQFF
TGCGCCAGCAGCCACTCCGGGACTAGCGGGAGATTTAATGAGCAGTTCTTC
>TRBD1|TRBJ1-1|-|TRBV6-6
CASSYRGQGFSEAFF
TGTGCCAGCAGTTACCGGGGACAGGGGTTCTCTGAAGCTTTCTTT
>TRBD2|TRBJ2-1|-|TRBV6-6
CASSPRDISSGKNNEQFF
TGTGCCAGCAGTCCCCGGGACATTTCTAGCGGGAAAAATAATGAGCAGTTCTTC
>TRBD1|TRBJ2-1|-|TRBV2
CASSGMTGRQSSYNEQFF
TGTGCCAGCAGTGGAATGACAGGGCGACAGAGCTCCTACAATGAGCAGTTCTTC
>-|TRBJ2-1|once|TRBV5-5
CASSLRGPPYNEQFF
TGTGCCAGCAGCTTGCGGGGTCCCCCTTATAATGAGCAGTTCTTC
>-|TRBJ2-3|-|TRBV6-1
CASSDIKKGGDTQYF
TGTGCCAGCAGTGATATCAAGAAGGGCGGGGATACGCAGTATTTT
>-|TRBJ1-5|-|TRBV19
CASSIDRQRLSNQPQHF
TGTGCCAGTAGTATAGATCGGCAGAGACTGAGCAATCAGCCCCAGCATTTT
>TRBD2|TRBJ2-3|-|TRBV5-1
CASSLGLAGGVSTDTQYF
TGCGCCAGCAGCTTGGGACTAGCGGGAGGAGTCAGCACAGATACGCAGTATTTT
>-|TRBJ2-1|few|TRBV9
CASGTGRLAVNNEQFF
TGTGCCAGCGGGACAGGGAGACTAGCGGTAAACAATGAGCAGTTCTTC
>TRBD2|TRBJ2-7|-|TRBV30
CACSGGTSGNPYEQYF
TGTGCCTGCTCCGGGGGGACTAGCGGGAACCCCTACGAGCAGTACTTC
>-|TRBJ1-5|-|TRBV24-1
CATSAFQGQPQHF
TGTGCCACCAGTGCGTTCCAGGGTCAGCCCCAGCATTTT
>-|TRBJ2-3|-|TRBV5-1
CASSLEGFFTDTQYF
TGCGCCAGCAGCTTGGAGGGGTTCTTTACAGATACGCAGTATTTT
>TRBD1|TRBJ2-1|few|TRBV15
CATSRGTGRGKYNEQFF
TGTGCCACCAGCAGAGGGACAGGCAGGGGGAAATACAATGAGCAGTTCTTC
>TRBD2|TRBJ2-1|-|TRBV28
CASKRLAGGKYNEQFF
TGTGCCAGCAAAAGACTAGCGGGAGGGAAATACAATGAGCAGTTCTTC
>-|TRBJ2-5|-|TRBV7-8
CAITGLGETQYF
TGTGCCATAACAGGGTTGGGCGAGACCCAGTACTTC
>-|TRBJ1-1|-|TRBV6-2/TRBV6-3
CASSRAGQFLPTEAFF
TGTGCCAGCAGCAGAGCCGGACAGTTTTTACCCACTGAAGCTTTCTTT
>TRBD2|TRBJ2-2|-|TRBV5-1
CASSPSGRDSGELFF
TGCGCCAGCAGCCCTAGCGGGAGGGACTCCGGGGAGCTGTTTTTT